The 9 T cell receptor beta chains reported below all come from one sample, sequenced in a study of tumor-infiltrating lymphocytes in localized non-small cell lung cancer. Generated by immunoSEQ multiplex PCR, the TCRdb table keeps only in-frame clones and is missing some. This sample has about 14,000 clones, with roughly 80% found just once. The sequencing input was lung tumor tissue. Receptors were obtained from a human donor with non-small cell lung cancer.

This clone occurred once. This chain connects TRBV21-1 to TRBJ1-1. TRBV21-1 is assigned pseudogene status. The CDR3 covers 18 residues. The CDR3 bases are TGTGCCAGAGGGAGAGGGAGATACAGGGAGGGGATGAACACTGAAGCTTTCTTT. It yields the protein CARGRGRYREGMNTEAFF.

This rearrangement joins TRBV29-1 to TRBJ2-3; TRBD2 is a possible D gene (6 bases). Looked up from germline, CDR1 is SQVTM and CDR2 is ANQGSEA. The V and J ends lost 4 bases and 4 bases respectively, with 12 bases between them. The CDR3 is 13 residues long. The CDR3: CSVARSGADTQYF. As DNA, the CDR3 is TGCAGCGTTGCTCGATCGGGGGCAGATACGCAGTATTTT.

V and J are TRBV18 and TRBJ2-5, with 9 nucleotides matching TRBD2. The trim removed 3 bases at V and 1 base at J, leaving 3 bases unmatched. Germline V gene lookup returns CDR1 KGHSH and CDR2 LQKENI. CDR3 length: 15 residues. The chain's CDR3 is CASSPLREGQETQYF. The CDR3 DNA follows: TGTGCCAGCTCACCTCTGCGGGAGGGCCAAGAGACCCAGTACTTC.

The gene calls are TRBV11-1 and TRBJ1-1; D not certain. V lost 1 base and J 1 base, leaving 4 bases between the germline ends. Germline CDR1 is SGHAT and CDR2 is FQDESV (reference sequence). This CDR3 is built from 13 residues. CDR3: CASSLGANTEAFF. DNA for the CDR3: TGTGCCAGCAGCTTAGGAGCGAACACTGAAGCTTTCTTT.

This chain joins TRBV6-5 and TRBJ2-4, with D maybe TRBD2 (6 bases). This CDR3 contains 13 residues. CDR1 is MNHEY and CDR2 is SVGAGI in the germline V gene. With 8 bases removed from V and 3 bases from J, the gap between germline ends came to 11 bases. The CDR3 DNA follows: TGTGCCAGCGGAAGGGGAGGCAAAAACATTCAGTACTTC. Residues: CASGRGGKNIQYF.

The chain has TRBV9 and TRBJ2-7; D gene ambiguous. CDR1 is SGDLS, CDR2 YYNGEE, per germline. V was pared by 0 bases and J by 1 base, with 11 bases between. CDR3 length equals 15 residues. The CDR3 is CASSVDLDPSYEQYF. CDR3 coding DNA: TGTGCCAGCAGCGTAGATCTGGACCCTTCCTACGAGCAGTACTTC. The whole variable domain, filled in from reference TRBV9 and TRBJ2-7, reads DSGVTQTPKHLITATGQRVTLRCSPRSGDLSVYWYQQSLDQGLQFLIQYYNGEERAKGNILERFSAQQFPDLHSELNLSSLELGDSALYFCASSVDLDPSYEQYFGPGTRLTVT.

The genes are TRBV14 and TRBJ1-5; D gene uncertain. This CDR3 is built from 13 residues. CDR1 is SGHDN, CDR2 FVKESK, per germline. Trimming pared 5 bases from V and 6 bases from J, leaving 11 bases between. Here the CDR3 reads CASSVDEGQPQHF. The CDR3 DNA follows: TGTGCCAGCAGCGTGGACGAAGGTCAGCCCCAGCATTTT.

The J gene is TRBJ2-7, the V gene TRBV9; TRBD2 agrees at 9 bases. Germline V gene sequence: CDR1 SGDLS, CDR2 YYNGEE. The trim removed 0 bases at V and 0 bases at J, leaving 4 bases unmatched. CDR3 length: 16 amino acids. CDR3 DNA: TGTGCCAGCAGCGTAGATATTAGCGGGAGCTCCTACGAGCAGTACTTC. Translating it yields CASSVDISGSSYEQYF.

J is TRBJ1-1 and V is TRBV15; D remains unclear. The CDR3 is made up of 14 amino acids. The germline V gene has CDR1 LNHNV and CDR2 YYDKDF (reference sequence). Trimming stripped 0 bases from V and 6 bases from J, with 11 bases between. The CDR3, as DNA: TGTGCCACCAGCAGAGATAAGGTTAGCTCTGAAGCTTTCTTT. This encodes CATSRDKVSSEAFF.